Detailed here is one T cell receptor (beta chain). This sample is drawn from a study of technical replicates of blood from several donors. Germline-derived CDR1 and CDR2 are LNHDA and SQIVND (reference sequence). Trimming removed 9 bases from V and 0 bases from J, with 12 bases in between. The CDR3 has 14 amino acids. Using immunoSEQ multiplex PCR, the repertoire was profiled, and TCRdb retains in-frame clones only, with some absent. Here the sample spans 55,000 to 75,000 clones, roughly 91% being singletons. This clonotype originated in a human donor in good health. Some clones in this sample may be carry-over from other donors' samples. Sequenced material: PBMCs. This chain uses TRBV19 with TRBJ1-3; tentative D call: TRBD1 (6 bases). CDR3 DNA: TGTGCCAGCAAGGACAGCCACTCTGGAAACACCATATATTTT. This encodes CASKDSHSGNTIYF.